There are many counts of the clone carrying this TCR beta chain. As yet, its antigen is unknown. Trimming removed 3 bases from V and 6 bases from J, with 8 bases in between. From germline, CDR1 is MDHEN and CDR2 SYDVKM. This CDR3 spans 13 amino acids. Indicated time point: newly diagnosed GD, antithyroid drugs for less than 3 months. Following extraction of RNA from PBMCs, that RNA was used to make the TCR library. This sample is part of a study of regulatory T cells in long-lasting Graves disease. Regarding the study as a whole: What was studied was peripheral blood only, and not thyroid tissue.

Arm-PCR of CDR3 regions and iRepertoire HTBI primers were the basis on which TCR beta libraries were built. TCRdb itself ran the multiplex PCR reads through MiXCR, one entry per CDR3 protein. The sample lists around 480,000 distinct CDR3 sequences; about 16% were seen once. The same sample was also studied in work on T cells in Graves' hyperthyroidism and ophthalmopathy. That publication notes: Clonotypes that were expanded in thyroid above 0.001 mostly appeared in blood too.

The sequencing here drew on peripheral blood mononuclear cells (PBMCs), taken at new diagnosis, from a patient treated with antithyroid drugs. The sequence came from a woman in her forties or fifties with Graves disease. V and J are TRBV28 and TRBJ2-2; D is perhaps TRBD2 (5 bases). The CDR3 DNA reads TGTGCCAGCAGTTTGCGAGGGCCCGGGGAGCTGTTTTTT. Translation: CASSLRGPGELFF. Full variable domain (missing parts from reference TRBV28 and TRBJ2-2): DVKVTQSSRYLVKRTGEKVFLECVQDMDHENMFWYRQDPGLGLRLIYFSYDVKMKEKGDIPEGYSVSREKKERFSLILESASTNQTSMYLCASSLRGPGELFFGEGSRLTVL.